These 21 T cell receptor beta chains originate from one sample sequenced in a study of blood T cell repertoires in COVID-19. Some clones are missing from TCRdb's copy, which holds only in-frame ones; the method was immunoSEQ multiplex PCR. In the table there are 160,000 or so clones, roughly 91% of which are singletons. The sequenced sample was peripheral blood. The receptors stem from a man aged 18 to 35 with acute or convalescent COVID-19.

The gene calls are TRBV18 and TRBJ2-7; TRBD1 matches at 11 bases. Germline assignment: CDR1 KGHSH and CDR2 LQKENI. J gave up 4 bases and V 4 bases, and 3 bases lay outside the gene matches. The length of the CDR3 is 14 residues. Written as DNA, the CDR3 is TGTGCCAGCTCACTCGGGACAGGGGGTTACGAGCAGTACTTC. It translates to CASSLGTGGYEQYF.

The chain is built from TRBV6-5 and TRBJ1-4; 7 bases align to TRBD1. The V gene's germline CDR1 is MNHEY and CDR2 SVGAGI. The junction had 4 bases not matched to a gene; V was cut back by 6 bases and J by 0 bases. This CDR3 contains 15 residues. The CDR3 sequence is CASRRDSATNEKLFF. CDR3 nucleotides: TGTGCCAGCAGGCGGGACAGCGCAACTAATGAAAAACTGTTTTTT.

The chain combines TRBV18 with TRBJ2-1, with 9 nucleotides matching TRBD1. The CDR3 is made up of 15 amino acids. V lost 1 base, J lost 4 bases, and 2 bases stayed unmatched. Germline assignment: CDR1 KGHSH and CDR2 LQKENI. The CDR3 bases are TGTGCCAGCTCACCACGAGGACAGGGGTACAATGAGCAGTTCTTC. This encodes CASSPRGQGYNEQFF.

The rearrangement joins TRBV19 to TRBJ2-1, with D possibly matching TRBD2 (6 bases). Germline V gene sequence: CDR1 LNHDA, CDR2 SQIVND (reference sequence). With 1 base removed from V and 10 bases from J, the gap between germline ends came to 11 bases. The CDR3 covers 13 residues. CDR3 sequence reads: CASSIVGLPEQFF. The CDR3 DNA reads TGTGCCAGTAGTATAGTTGGACTACCGGAGCAGTTCTTC.

This chain's CDR3 is CASSLREGNTGELFF. CDR3 in DNA: TGCGCCAGCAGTTTGAGGGAGGGGAACACCGGGGAGCTGTTTTTT. V usage is TRBV5-1 and J usage is TRBJ2-2; TRBD2 agrees at 7 bases. The CDR3 is made up of 15 amino acids. Germline V gene data show CDR1 as SGHRS and CDR2 as YFSETQ. The V gene end was trimmed by 5 bases and the J gene end by 1 base; junction bases not matched to a gene: 5.

V usage is TRBV9 and J usage is TRBJ1-6; D gene unclear. This CDR3 has 14 residues. Looked up from germline, CDR1 is SGDLS and CDR2 is YYNGEE. The V end lost 4 bases, the J end lost 8 bases, and 13 bases lay between the germline ends. CDR3 DNA: TGTGCCAGCAGCCTGCCGGGGAGGCATTCACCCCTCCACTTT. It translates to CASSLPGRHSPLHF.

The rearrangement joins TRBV12-3 or TRBV12-4 to TRBJ1-2, with D perhaps matching TRBD1 (6 bases). The CDR3 loop spans 13 amino acids. V gave up 6 bases and J gave up 3 bases, with 11 bases separating them. For the CDR3, the DNA is TGTGCCAGCAGGCCTGACAGGCACTATGGCTACACCTTC. This sequence encodes CASRPDRHYGYTF.

The rearrangement uses TRBV27 and TRBJ2-7, with D perhaps TRBD1 (6 bases). The CDR3 contains 14 residues. The ends were cut back, 2 bases at V and 3 bases at J, with 11 bases in the middle. CDR1 and CDR2 from the germline V gene are MNHEY and SMNVEV (reference sequence). CDR3 sequence (DNA): TGTGCCAGCAGTTTAACGGCAGGGGACTACGAGCAGTACTTC. It codes for CASSLTAGDYEQYF.

This chain uses TRBV5-1 with TRBJ1-3; D is unclear. Between the trimmed V and J ends, which lost 0 bases and 0 bases, there was a span of 10 bases. Germline V gene data show CDR1 as SGHRS and CDR2 as YFSETQ. There are 16 residues in the CDR3. CDR3 sequence: CASSLVQGSSGNTIYF. The CDR3 DNA reads as TGCGCCAGCAGCTTGGTACAAGGGAGCTCTGGAAACACCATATATTTT.

This clone was seen a handful of times. The chain couples TRBV5-1 to TRBJ1-2; D is ambiguous. V was clipped by 0 bases and J by 0 bases, with 12 bases between them. The CDR3 extends over 16 amino acids. CDR1 is SGHRS and CDR2 is YFSETQ in the germline V gene. CDR3 nucleotides: TGCGCCAGCAGCTTGGGTGGAAAGGGAGCTAACTATGGCTACACCTTC. The encoded protein is CASSLGGKGANYGYTF.

V is TRBV25-1 and J is TRBJ1-2, with a tentative D call TRBD1 (6 bases). Deletions cut 6 bases from V and 0 bases from J, with 17 bases between. The CDR3 consists of 16 residues. The germline gives CDR1 MGHDK, CDR2 SYGVNS. In nucleotides, the CDR3 is TGTGCCAGCAGCCCCCGCCGGACAGCCCCTAACTATGGCTACACCTTC. It specifies CASSPRRTAPNYGYTF.

This chain connects TRBV11-2 to TRBJ1-2; 10 nucleotides line up with TRBD1. The CDR3 runs 13 residues. J lost 8 bases, V lost 5 bases, and 5 bases had no gene match. Germline values: CDR1 SGHAT, CDR2 FQNNGV. The CDR3 DNA follows: TGTGCCAGCAGCCCGACAGGGGGCGGGGGCTACACCTTC. Translated, it gives CASSPTGGGGYTF.

The V and J genes are TRBV5-1 and TRBJ2-2; tentative D call: TRBD1 (5 bases). Per germline, CDR1 SGHRS and CDR2 YFSETQ. V was trimmed by 2 bases and J by 2 bases, leaving 10 bases between them. The CDR3 spans 15 residues. CDR3 region: CASSFAGRNTGELFF. The DNA of the CDR3 is TGCGCCAGCAGCTTCGCAGGGCGCAACACCGGGGAGCTGTTTTTT.

The chain recombines TRBV7-6 with TRBJ2-7, with 7 bases that match TRBD1. V lost 3 bases and J lost 0; bases outside the gene matches: 8. Germline-derived CDR1 and CDR2 are SGHVS and FNYEAQ. The CDR3 is made up of 16 amino acids. The DNA of the CDR3 is TGTGCCAGCAGCTTGGGTTGGGGACAGATCTCCTACGAGCAGTACTTC. This codes for CASSLGWGQISYEQYF.

J is TRBJ1-5 and V is TRBV3-1 (or the pseudogene TRBV3-2); 7 nucleotides match TRBD1. From germline, CDR1 is LGHDT and CDR2 YNNKEL (reference sequence). The CDR3 is 15 amino acids. With V trimmed by 6 bases and J by 4 bases, 9 bases remained unmatched. Written as DNA, the CDR3 is TGTGCCAGCAGTCCTGGGACAGACCCTAATCAGCCCCAGCATTTT. It codes for CASSPGTDPNQPQHF.

V and J are TRBV5-4 and TRBJ1-6, with D possibly being TRBD1 (6 bases). Per the germline V gene, CDR1 is SGHNT and CDR2 is YYREEE (reference sequence). V gave up 1 base and J gave up 7 bases, with 12 bases separating them. The CDR3 runs to 15 residues. CDR3 nucleotides: TGTGCCAGCAGCTTGAACGGACAGTGGAATTCACCCCTCCACTTT. Its translation is CASSLNGQWNSPLHF.

The chain joins TRBV7-9 to TRBJ1-2; D is unclear. Trimming left V 4 bases short and J 0 bases short, with 9 bases between. The germline V gene encodes CDR1 SEHNR and CDR2 FQNEAQ (reference sequence). CDR3 length: 14 amino acids. The chain's CDR3 is CASSSLRSNYGYTF. CDR3 in DNA: TGTGCCAGCAGCTCCCTCAGATCTAACTATGGCTACACCTTC.

This clone was detected a few times. This CDR3 is CASSQGTEGTEAFF. CDR3 nucleotides: TGTGCCAGCAGCCAGGGGACAGAGGGCACTGAAGCTTTCTTT. The chain combines TRBV3-1 (or the pseudogene TRBV3-2) with TRBJ1-1; 7 bases match TRBD1. The CDR3 is made up of 14 amino acids. V was clipped by 3 bases and J by 4 bases; unmatched bases: 5. Germline V lookup: CDR1 LGHDT, CDR2 YNNKEL (reference sequence).

The V gene is TRBV12-5, the J gene TRBJ2-5, with D perhaps TRBD1 (5 bases). CDR3 length: 17 amino acids. The germline gives CDR1 LGHNT, CDR2 FRNRAP. Trimming stripped 0 bases from V and 5 bases from J, with 19 bases between. CDR3 amino acids: CASGLVSVGARQETQYF. In nucleotides, the CDR3 is TGTGCTAGTGGTTTGGTATCTGTAGGGGCGCGTCAGGAGACCCAGTACTTC.

V is TRBV9 and J is TRBJ2-2; D may be TRBD2 (7 bases). The CDR3 is 18 amino acids. CDR1 is SGDLS and CDR2 is YYNGEE in the germline V gene. V lost 2 bases, J lost 5 bases, and 22 bases lay in between. The chain's CDR3 is CASSVGGGLHSGTGELFF. The CDR3 nucleotides are TGTGCCAGCAGCGTTGGGGGGGGCCTCCACTCGGGGACCGGGGAGCTGTTTTTT. Supplemented by reference TRBV9 and TRBJ2-2, the full variable domain reads DSGVTQTPKHLITATGQRVTLRCSPRSGDLSVYWYQQSLDQGLQFLIQYYNGEERAKGNILERFSAQQFPDLHSELNLSSLELGDSALYFCASSVGGGLHSGTGELFFGEGSRLTVL.

The sample holds a few counts of this clone. The chain recombines TRBV30 with TRBJ1-4; D uncertain. V was pared by 3 bases and J by 4 bases, with 9 bases between. The CDR3 length is 13 residues. Germline lookup yields CDR1 GTSNPN and CDR2 SVGIG (reference sequence). CDR3 protein: CAWRAHNNEKLFF. The CDR3 coding sequence is TGTGCCTGGAGGGCCCACAATAATGAAAAACTGTTTTTT.